What follows is one T cell receptor beta chain and its context. The sample belongs to a study of blood T cell repertoires in COVID-19. This CDR3 has 12 amino acids. CDR1 is MNHEY and CDR2 is SVGEGT in the germline V gene. V was pared by 8 bases and J by 7 bases, with 11 bases between. TCRdb's copy holds only in-frame clones and misses some; the assay was immunoSEQ multiplex PCR. The table records 55,000 to 65,000 clones, approximately 83% of them present only once. Sequenced sample: peripheral blood. This receptor was taken from a man aged 30 to 39 with COVID-19, enrolled during active disease. The rearrangement uses TRBV6-2 or TRBV6-3 and TRBJ2-2; D is possibly TRBD1 (5 bases). The CDR3 region has the DNA TGTGCCAGCGGTTGGCAGGGCGGGGAGCTGTTTTTT. Residues: CASGWQGGELFF.